This T cell receptor beta chain was identified in a study of regulatory T cells in long-lasting Graves disease. Study in general: New Graves' disease cases had less than 3 months of antithyroid drugs.

Study-level findings and limits: Patients with persistent disease shared 2,741 public clonotypes, outpacing the approximately 970 shared by new patients.

This clonotype was recorded many times. Its matching antigen is unknown. Trimming removed 4 bases at V and 0 bases at J, with 13 bases between. The CDR3 has 14 residues. Germline CDR1 SQVTM, CDR2 ANQGSEA. Time point given: newly diagnosed GD, antithyroid drugs for less than 3 months. The TCR library used RNA extracted from PBMCs. The EDTA tubes were filled with approximately 10 milliliters of drawn peripheral blood. Relying on iRepertoire HTBI primers and Arm-PCR of CDR3 regions, the team built TCR beta libraries. TCRdb independently ran MiXCR on the multiplex PCR reads; one entry per CDR3 protein. The sample shows some 500,000 distinct CDR3 sequences, roughly 13% of them seen only once. This sample was also put to use in a study of T cells in Graves' hyperthyroidism and ophthalmopathy.

Source: peripheral blood mononuclear cells (PBMCs), taken at new diagnosis, from a patient treated with antithyroid drugs. The clonotype was recovered from a man under 40 with Graves disease. The chain joins TRBV29-1 to TRBJ2-7, with D perhaps TRBD1 (6 bases). The CDR3, as DNA: TGCAGCGTTGGACAGGATTCGAGCTCCTACGAGCAGTACTTC. It codes for CSVGQDSSSYEQYF.